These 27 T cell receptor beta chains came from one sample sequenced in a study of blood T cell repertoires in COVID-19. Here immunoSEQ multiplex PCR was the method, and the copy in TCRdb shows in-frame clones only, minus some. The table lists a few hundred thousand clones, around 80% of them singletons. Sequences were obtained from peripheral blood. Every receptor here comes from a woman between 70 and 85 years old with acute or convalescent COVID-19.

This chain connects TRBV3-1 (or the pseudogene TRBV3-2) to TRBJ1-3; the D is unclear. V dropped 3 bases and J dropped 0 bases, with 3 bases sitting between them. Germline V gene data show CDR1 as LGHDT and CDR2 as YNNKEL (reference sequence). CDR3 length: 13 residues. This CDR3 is CASSHFSGNTIYF. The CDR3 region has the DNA TGTGCCAGCAGCCACTTCTCTGGAAACACCATATATTTT.

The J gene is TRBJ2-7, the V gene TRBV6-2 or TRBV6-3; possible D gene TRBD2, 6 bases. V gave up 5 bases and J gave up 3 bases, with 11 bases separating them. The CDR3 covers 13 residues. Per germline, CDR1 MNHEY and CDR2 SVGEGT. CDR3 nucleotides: TGTGCCAGCAGTCTCCGGAGGGGCTACGAGCAGTACTTC. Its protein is CASSLRRGYEQYF.

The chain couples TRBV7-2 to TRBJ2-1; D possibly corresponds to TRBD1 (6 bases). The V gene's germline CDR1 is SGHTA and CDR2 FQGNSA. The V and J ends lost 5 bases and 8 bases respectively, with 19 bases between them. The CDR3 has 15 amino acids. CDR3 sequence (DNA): TGTGCCAGCAGCCTCCAGACAGGAAGGGAGTATGAGCAGTTCTTC. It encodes CASSLQTGREYEQFF.

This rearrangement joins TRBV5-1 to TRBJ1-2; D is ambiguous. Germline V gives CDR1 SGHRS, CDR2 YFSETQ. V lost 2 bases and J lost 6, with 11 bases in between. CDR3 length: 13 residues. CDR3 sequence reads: CASSFDGRNGYTF. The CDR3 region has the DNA TGCGCCAGCAGCTTCGATGGGCGCAATGGCTACACCTTC.

CDR3 protein: CASSPHGTDTQYF. The DNA of the CDR3 is TGCGCCAGCAGCCCCCACGGGACAGATACGCAGTATTTT. The V gene is TRBV4-3, the J gene TRBJ2-3; D uncertain. The V and J ends lost 4 bases and 3 bases respectively, with 8 bases between them. Germline V gene sequence: CDR1 LGHNA, CDR2 YSLEER. The CDR3 runs 13 residues.

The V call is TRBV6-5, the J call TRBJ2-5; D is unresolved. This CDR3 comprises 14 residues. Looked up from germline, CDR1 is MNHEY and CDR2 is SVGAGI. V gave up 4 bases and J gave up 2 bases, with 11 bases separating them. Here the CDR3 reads CASSFSLRQETQYF. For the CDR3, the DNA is TGTGCCAGCAGTTTTAGCCTGCGACAAGAGACCCAGTACTTC.

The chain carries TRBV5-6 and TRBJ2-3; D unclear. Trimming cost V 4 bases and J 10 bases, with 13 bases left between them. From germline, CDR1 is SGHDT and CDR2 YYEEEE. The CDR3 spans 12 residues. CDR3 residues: CASSRTLAAQYF. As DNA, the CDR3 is TGTGCCAGCAGCCGCACTCTGGCGGCGCAGTATTTT.

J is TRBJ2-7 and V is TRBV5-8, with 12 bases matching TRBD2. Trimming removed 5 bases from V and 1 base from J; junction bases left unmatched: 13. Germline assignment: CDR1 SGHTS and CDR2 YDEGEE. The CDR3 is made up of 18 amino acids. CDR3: CASRDHLGLAGASYEQYF. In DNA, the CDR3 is TGTGCCAGCAGGGATCACTTGGGACTAGCGGGTGCTTCCTACGAGCAGTACTTC.

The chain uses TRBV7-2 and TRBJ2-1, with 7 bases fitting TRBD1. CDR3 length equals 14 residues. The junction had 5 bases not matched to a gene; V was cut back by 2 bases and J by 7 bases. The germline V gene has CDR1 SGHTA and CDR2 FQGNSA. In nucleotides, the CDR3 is TGTGCCAGCAGCTTACTACAGGGGAAAAATGAGCAGTTCTTC. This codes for CASSLLQGKNEQFF.

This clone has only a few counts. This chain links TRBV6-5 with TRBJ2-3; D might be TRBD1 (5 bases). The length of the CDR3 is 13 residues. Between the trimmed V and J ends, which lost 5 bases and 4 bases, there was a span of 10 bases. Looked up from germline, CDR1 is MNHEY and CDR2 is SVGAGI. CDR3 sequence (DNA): TGTGCCAGCAGTAATAGGGGCCCAGATACGCAGTATTTT. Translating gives CASSNRGPDTQYF.

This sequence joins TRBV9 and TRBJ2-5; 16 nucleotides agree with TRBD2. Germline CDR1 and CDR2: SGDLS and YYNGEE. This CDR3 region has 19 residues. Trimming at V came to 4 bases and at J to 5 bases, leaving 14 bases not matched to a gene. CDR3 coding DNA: TGTGCCAGCAGCTACTCCCCGGGACTAGCGGGGGGGCGGCAGGAGACCCAGTACTTC. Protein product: CASSYSPGLAGGRQETQYF.

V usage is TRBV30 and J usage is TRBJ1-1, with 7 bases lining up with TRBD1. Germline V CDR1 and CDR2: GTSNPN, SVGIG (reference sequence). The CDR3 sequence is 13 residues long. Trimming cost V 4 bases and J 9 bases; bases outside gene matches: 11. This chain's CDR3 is CAWKKGALSQAFF. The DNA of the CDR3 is TGTGCCTGGAAAAAGGGGGCTCTGAGCCAAGCTTTCTTT.

This chain's CDR3 is CASSALAGVYNEQFF. In DNA form, the CDR3 reads TGTGCCAGCAGCGCCTTAGCGGGGGTCTACAATGAGCAGTTCTTC. J is TRBJ2-1 and V is TRBV11-2; 9 positions match TRBD2. The germline V gene encodes CDR1 SGHAT and CDR2 FQNNGV. The CDR3 is 15 amino acids. V trimming: 5 bases; J trimming: 3 bases; junction bases outside the gene matches: 5.

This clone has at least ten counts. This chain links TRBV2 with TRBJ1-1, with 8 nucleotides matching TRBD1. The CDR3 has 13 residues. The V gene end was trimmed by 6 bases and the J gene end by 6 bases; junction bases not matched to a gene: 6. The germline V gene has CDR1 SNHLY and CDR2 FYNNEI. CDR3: CASSRGQGSEAFF. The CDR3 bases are TGTGCCAGCAGCCGCGGACAGGGCTCTGAAGCTTTCTTT.

CDR3 bases: TGTGCCAGCAGCTTTCGGGACAGGGACAATCAGCCCCAGCATTTT. Translating gives CASSFRDRDNQPQHF. The V and J genes are TRBV7-9 and TRBJ1-5; 9 bases map to TRBD1. Germline lookup yields CDR1 SEHNR and CDR2 FQNEAQ (reference sequence). The V gene end was trimmed by 3 bases and the J gene end by 3 bases; junction bases not matched to a gene: 3. The CDR3 consists of 15 residues.

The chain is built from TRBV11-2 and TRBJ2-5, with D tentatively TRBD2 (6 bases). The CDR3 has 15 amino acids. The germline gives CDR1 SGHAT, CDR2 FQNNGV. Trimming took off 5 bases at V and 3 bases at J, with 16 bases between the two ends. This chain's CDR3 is CASSRGGFWEETQYF. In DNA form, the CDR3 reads TGTGCCAGCAGCCGTGGAGGGTTCTGGGAAGAGACCCAGTACTTC.

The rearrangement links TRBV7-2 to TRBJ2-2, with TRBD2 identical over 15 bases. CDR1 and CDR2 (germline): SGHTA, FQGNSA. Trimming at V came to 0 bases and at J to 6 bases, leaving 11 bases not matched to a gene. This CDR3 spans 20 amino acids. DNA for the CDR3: TGTGCCAGCAGCTTAGCCCCCGCCGGACTAGCGGGGGGGCCCGCCGGGGAGCTGTTTTTT. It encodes CASSLAPAGLAGGPAGELFF.

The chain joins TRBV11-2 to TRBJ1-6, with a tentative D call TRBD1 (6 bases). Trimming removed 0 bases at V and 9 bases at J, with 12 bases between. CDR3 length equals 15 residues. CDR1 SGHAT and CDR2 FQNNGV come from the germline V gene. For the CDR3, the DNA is TGTGCCAGCAGCTTAGAAGGGGGATGGGGTTCACCCCTCCACTTT. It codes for CASSLEGGWGSPLHF.

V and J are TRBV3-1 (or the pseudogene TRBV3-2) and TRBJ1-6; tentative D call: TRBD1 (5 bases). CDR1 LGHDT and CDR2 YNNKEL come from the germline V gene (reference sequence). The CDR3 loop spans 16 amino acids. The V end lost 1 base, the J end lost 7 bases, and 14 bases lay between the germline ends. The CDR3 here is CASSQGARGGNSPLHF. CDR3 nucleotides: TGTGCCAGCAGCCAAGGGGCAAGGGGAGGGAATTCACCCCTCCACTTT.

The CDR3 protein is CASSSYYGATGNTIYF. The DNA for the CDR3 is TGTGCCAGCAGCAGTTACTACGGTGCTACAGGAAACACCATATATTTT. The V and J genes are TRBV7-9 and TRBJ1-3; D not resolved. CDR1 is SEHNR and CDR2 is FQNEAQ in the germline V gene (reference sequence). V shed 5 bases and J shed 4 bases, with 18 bases lying between them. The CDR3 totals 16 residues.

The CDR3: CASSEAGGKGEQYV. The CDR3 nucleotides are TGTGCCAGCAGTGAAGCGGGGGGGAAAGGGGAGCAGTACGTC. The chain carries TRBV6-1 and TRBJ2-7; the match to TRBD2 covers 7 bases. This CDR3 is built from 14 residues. V shed 0 bases, J shed 7 bases, and the junction held 6 bases outside the gene matches. Germline values: CDR1 MNHNS, CDR2 SASEGT.

CDR3 in amino acids: CASSPRRGQLNTQYF. The CDR3 coding sequence is TGTGCCAGCAGCCCCAGGCGGGGACAGCTAAATACGCAGTATTTT. V is TRBV7-2 and J is TRBJ2-3, with D possibly matching TRBD1 (7 bases). This CDR3 is built from 15 residues. V was trimmed by 5 bases and J by 7 bases, leaving 19 bases between them. Germline-derived CDR1 and CDR2 are SGHTA and FQGNSA.

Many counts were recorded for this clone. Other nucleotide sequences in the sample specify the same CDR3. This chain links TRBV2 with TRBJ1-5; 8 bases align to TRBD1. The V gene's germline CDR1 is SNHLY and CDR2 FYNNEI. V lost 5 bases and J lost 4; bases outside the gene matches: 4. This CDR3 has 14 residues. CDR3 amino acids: CASSPDRGNQPQHF. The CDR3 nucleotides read TGTGCCAGCAGTCCCGACAGGGGTAATCAGCCCCAGCATTTT.

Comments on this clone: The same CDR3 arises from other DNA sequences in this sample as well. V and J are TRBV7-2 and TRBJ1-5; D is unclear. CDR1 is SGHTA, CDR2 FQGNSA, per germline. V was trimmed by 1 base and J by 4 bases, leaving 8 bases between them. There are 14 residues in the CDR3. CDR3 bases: TGTGCCAGCAGCTTAGGGGCAGGAAATCAGCCCCAGCATTTT. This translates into CASSLGAGNQPQHF.

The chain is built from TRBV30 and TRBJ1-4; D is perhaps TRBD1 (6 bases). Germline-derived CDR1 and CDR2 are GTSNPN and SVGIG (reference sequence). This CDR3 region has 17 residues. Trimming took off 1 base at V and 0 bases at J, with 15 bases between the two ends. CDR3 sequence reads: CAWSGGLPGATNEKLFF. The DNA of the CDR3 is TGTGCCTGGAGTGGGGGGCTCCCGGGTGCAACTAATGAAAAACTGTTTTTT.

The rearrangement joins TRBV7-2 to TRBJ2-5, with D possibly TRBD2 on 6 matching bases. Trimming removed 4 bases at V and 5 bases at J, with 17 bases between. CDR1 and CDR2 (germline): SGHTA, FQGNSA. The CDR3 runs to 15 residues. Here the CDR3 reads CASSSTVLSGETQYF. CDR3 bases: TGTGCCAGCAGCTCGACCGTGTTAAGCGGGGAGACCCAGTACTTC. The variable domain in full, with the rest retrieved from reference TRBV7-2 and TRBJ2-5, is GAGVSQSPSNKVTEKGKDVELRCDPISGHTALYWYRQSLGQGLEFLIYFQGNSAPDKSGLPSDRFSAERTGGSVSTLTIQRTQQEDSAVYLCASSSTVLSGETQYFGPGTRLLVL.

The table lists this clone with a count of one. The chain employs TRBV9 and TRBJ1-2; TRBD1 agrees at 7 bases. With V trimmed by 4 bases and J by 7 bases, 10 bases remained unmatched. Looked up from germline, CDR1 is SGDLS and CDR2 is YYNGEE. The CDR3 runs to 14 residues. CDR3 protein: CASSSNDRVSGYTF. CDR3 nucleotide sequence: TGTGCCAGCAGCTCAAATGACAGGGTGTCTGGCTACACCTTC.